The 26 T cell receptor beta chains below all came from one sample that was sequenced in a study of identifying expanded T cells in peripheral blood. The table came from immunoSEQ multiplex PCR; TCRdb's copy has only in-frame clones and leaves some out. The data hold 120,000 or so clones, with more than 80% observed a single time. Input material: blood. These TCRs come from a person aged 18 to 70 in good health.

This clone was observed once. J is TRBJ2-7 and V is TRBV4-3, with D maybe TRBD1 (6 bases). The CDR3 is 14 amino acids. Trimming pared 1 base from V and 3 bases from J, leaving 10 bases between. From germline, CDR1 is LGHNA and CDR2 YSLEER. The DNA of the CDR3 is TGCGCCAGCAGCCAAGGGACAGAGGGCTACGAGCAGTACTTC. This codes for CASSQGTEGYEQYF.

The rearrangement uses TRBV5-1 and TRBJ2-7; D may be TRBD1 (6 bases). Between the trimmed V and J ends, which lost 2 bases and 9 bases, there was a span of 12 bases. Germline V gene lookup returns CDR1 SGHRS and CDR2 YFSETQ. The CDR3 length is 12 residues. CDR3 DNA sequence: TGCGCCAGCAGCTTCGACAGGCAGACGCAGTACTTC. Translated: CASSFDRQTQYF.

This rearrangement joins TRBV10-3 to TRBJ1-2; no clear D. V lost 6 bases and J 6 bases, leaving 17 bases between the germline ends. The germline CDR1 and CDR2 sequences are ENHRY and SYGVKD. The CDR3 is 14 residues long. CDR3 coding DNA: TGTGCCATCAGACCCGTAGGAAGGTTGGATGGCTACACCTTC. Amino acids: CAIRPVGRLDGYTF.

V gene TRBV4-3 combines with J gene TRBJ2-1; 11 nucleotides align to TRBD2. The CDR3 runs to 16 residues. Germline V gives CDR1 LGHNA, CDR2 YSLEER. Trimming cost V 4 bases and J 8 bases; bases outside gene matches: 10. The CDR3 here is CASSLSSGGLLDEQFF. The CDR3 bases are TGCGCCAGCAGCCTATCTAGCGGGGGGTTGTTAGATGAGCAGTTCTTC.

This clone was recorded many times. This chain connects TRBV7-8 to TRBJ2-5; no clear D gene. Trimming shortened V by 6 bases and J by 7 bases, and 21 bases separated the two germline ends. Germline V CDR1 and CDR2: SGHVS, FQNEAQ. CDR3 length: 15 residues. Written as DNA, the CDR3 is TGTGCCAGCAGACCTTTCGCGACCCGAGGTTTGACCCAGTACTTC. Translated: CASRPFATRGLTQYF.

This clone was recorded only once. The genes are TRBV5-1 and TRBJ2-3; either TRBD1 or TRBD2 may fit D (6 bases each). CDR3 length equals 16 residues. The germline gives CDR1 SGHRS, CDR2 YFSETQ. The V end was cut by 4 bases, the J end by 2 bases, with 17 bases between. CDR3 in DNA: TGCGCCAGCAGCAGGCCCCGACAGGACTACACAGATACGCAGTATTTT. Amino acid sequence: CASSRPRQDYTDTQYF.

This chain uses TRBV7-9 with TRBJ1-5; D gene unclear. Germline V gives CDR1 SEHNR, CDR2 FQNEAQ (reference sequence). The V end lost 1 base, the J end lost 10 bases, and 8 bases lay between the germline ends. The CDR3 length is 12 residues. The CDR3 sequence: CASSLGISPQHF. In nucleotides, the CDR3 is TGTGCCAGCAGCTTAGGAATCAGCCCCCAGCATTTT. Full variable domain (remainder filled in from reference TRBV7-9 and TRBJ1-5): DTGVSQNPRHKITKRGQNVTFRCDPISEHNRLYWYRQTLGQGPEFLTYFQNEAQLEKSRLLSDRFSAERPKGSFSTLEIQRTEQGDSAMYLCASSLGISPQHFGDGTRLSIL.

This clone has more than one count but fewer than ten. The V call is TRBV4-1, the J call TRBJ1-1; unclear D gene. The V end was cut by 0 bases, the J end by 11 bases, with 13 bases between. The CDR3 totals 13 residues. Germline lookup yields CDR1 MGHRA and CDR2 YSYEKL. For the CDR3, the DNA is TGCGCCAGCAGCCAAGAGTTCTCATTTGGGGCTTTCTTT. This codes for CASSQEFSFGAFF.

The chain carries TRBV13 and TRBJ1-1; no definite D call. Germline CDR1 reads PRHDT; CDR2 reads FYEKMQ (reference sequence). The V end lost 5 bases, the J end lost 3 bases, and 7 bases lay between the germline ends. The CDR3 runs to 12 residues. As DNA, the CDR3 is TGTGCCAGCAGCATCCAGGACACTGAAGCTTTCTTT. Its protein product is CASSIQDTEAFF.

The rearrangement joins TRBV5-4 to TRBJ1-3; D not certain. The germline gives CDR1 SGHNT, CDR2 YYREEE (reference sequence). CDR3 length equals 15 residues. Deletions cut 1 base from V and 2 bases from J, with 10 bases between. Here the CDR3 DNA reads TGTGCCAGCAGCTTGATGGGTAGTACTGGAAACACCATATATTTT. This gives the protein CASSLMGSTGNTIYF.

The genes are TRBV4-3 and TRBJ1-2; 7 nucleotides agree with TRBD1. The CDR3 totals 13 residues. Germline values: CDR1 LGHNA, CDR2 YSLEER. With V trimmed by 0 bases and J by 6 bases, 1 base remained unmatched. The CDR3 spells CASSQDRGNGYTF. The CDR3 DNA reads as TGCGCCAGCAGCCAAGACAGGGGGAATGGCTACACCTTC.

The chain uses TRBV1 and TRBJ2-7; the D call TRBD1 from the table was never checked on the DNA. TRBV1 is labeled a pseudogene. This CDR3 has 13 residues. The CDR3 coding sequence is TGCACCAGCAGCCGAGACAGGTCGTTCGAGCAGTACTTC. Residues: CTSSRDRSFEQYF.

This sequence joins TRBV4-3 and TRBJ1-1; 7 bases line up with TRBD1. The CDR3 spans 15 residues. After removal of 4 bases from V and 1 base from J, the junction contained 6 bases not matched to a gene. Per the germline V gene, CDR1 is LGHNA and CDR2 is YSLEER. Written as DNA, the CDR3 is TGCGCCAGCAGCCGGGTGGGACAGTCGAACACTGAAGCTTTCTTT. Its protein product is CASSRVGQSNTEAFF.

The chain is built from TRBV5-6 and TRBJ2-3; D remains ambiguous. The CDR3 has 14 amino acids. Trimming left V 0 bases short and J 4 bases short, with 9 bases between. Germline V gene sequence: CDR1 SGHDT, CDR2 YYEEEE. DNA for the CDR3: TGTGCCAGCAGCTTGGTTGAGGTGTCAGATACGCAGTATTTT. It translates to CASSLVEVSDTQYF.

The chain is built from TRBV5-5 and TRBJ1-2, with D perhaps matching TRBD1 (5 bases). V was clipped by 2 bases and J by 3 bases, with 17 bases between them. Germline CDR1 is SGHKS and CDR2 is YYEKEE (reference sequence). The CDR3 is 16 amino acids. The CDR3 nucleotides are TGTGCCAGCAGCTTTATAACACGGGGCATAGACTATGGCTACACCTTC. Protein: CASSFITRGIDYGYTF.

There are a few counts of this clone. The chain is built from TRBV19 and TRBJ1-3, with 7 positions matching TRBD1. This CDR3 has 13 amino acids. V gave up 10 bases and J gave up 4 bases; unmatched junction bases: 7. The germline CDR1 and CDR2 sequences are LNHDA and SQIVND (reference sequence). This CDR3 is CATARQGGNTIYF. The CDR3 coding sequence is TGTGCCACCGCTCGACAGGGAGGAAACACCATATATTTT.

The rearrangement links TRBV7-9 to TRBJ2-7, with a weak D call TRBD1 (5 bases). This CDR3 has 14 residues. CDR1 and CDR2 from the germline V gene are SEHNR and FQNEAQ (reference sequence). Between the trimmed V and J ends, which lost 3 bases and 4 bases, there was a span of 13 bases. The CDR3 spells CASSFFPGQYEQYF. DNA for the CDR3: TGTGCCAGCAGCTTTTTCCCAGGACAATACGAGCAGTACTTC.

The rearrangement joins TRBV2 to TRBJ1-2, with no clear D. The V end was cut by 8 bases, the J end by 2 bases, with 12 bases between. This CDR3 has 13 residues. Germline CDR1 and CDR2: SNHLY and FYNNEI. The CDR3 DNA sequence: TGTGCCAGCGACCTCAGAGGGAACTATGGCTACACCTTC. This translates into CASDLRGNYGYTF.

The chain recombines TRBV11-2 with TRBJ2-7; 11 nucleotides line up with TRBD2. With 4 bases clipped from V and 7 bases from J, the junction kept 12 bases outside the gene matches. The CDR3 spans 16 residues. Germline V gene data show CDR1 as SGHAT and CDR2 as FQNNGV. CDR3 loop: CASSSRLAGSLLEQYF. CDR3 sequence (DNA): TGTGCCAGCAGCTCCAGACTAGCGGGGTCCCTGTTGGAGCAGTACTTC.

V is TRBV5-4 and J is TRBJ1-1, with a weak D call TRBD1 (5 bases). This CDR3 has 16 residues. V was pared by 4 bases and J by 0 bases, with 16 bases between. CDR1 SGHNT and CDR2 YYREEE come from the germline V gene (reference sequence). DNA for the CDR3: TGTGCCAGCAGCCTGCAACCGGGGGTGATGAACACTGAAGCTTTCTTT. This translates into CASSLQPGVMNTEAFF.

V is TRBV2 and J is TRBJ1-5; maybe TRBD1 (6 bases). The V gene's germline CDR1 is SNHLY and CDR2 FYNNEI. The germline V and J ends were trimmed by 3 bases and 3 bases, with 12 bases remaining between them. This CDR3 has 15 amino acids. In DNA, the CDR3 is TGTGCCAGCAGTGATGGCAGGGGAACCAATCAGCCCCAGCATTTT. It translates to CASSDGRGTNQPQHF. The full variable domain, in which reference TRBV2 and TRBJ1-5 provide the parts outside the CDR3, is EPEVTQTPSHQVTQMGQEVILRCVPISNHLYFYWYRQILGQKVEFLVSFYNNEISEKSEIFDDQFSVERPDGSNFTLKIRSTKLEDSAMYFCASSDGRGTNQPQHFGDGTRLSIL.

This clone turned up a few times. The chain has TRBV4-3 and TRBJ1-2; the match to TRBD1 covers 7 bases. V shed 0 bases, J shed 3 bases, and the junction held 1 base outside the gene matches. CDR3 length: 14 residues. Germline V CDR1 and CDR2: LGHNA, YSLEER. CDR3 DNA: TGCGCCAGCAGCCAAGACAGGGGGGACTATGGCTACACCTTC. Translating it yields CASSQDRGDYGYTF.

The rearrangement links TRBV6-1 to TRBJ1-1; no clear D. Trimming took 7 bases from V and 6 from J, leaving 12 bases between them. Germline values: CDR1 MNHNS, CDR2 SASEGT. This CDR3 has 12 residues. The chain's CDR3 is CASINRIPEAFF. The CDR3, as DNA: TGTGCCAGCATCAACAGAATCCCTGAAGCTTTCTTT.

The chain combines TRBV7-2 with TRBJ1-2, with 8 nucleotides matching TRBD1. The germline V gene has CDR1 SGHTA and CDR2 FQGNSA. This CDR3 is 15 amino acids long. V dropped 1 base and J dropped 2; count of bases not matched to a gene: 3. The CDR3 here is CASSLGQGANYGYTF. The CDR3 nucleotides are TGTGCCAGCAGCTTAGGGCAGGGGGCCAACTATGGCTACACCTTC.

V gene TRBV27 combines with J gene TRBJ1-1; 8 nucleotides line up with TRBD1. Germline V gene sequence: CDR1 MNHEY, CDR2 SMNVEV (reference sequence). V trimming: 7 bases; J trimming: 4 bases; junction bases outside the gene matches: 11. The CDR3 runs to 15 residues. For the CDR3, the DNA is TGTGCCAGCACCCTTGGACAGGGTGGGGGCACTGAAGCTTTCTTT. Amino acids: CASTLGQGGGTEAFF.

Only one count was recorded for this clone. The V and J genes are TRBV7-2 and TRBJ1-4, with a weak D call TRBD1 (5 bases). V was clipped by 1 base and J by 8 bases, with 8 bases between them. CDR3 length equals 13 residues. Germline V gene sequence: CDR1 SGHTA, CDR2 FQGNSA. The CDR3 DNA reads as TGTGCCAGCAGCTTAGGACAGCAGGAAAAACTGTTTTTT. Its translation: CASSLGQQEKLFF.